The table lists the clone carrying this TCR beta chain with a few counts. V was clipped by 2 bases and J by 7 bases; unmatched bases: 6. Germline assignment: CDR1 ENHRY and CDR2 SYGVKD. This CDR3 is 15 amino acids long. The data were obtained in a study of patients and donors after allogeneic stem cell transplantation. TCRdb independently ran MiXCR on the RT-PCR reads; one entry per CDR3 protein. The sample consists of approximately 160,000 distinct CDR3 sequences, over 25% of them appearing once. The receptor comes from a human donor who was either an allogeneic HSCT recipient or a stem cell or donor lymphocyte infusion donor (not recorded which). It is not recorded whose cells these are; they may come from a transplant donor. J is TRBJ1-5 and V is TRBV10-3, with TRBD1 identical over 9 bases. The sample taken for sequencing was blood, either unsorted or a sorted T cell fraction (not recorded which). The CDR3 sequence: CAISERQGEEQPQHF. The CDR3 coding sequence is TGTGCCATCAGTGAGCGACAGGGGGAGGAACAGCCCCAGCATTTT.